Presented here are 17 T cell receptor beta chains from one specimen sequenced in a study of T cells in Graves' hyperthyroidism and ophthalmopathy. RNA transcripts yielded amplified TCR beta CDR3 regions. RT-PCR in the first round (using the HTBI primer set) targeted the TCR CDR3. TCRdb re-derived calls from the multiplex PCR reads in MiXCR, one entry per CDR3 protein. The sample carries 660,000 or so distinct CDR3 sequences, less than 25% recorded once. Sequenced input: blood. The origin of the receptors is a man aged 25 to 40 with Graves' ophthalmopathy.

The rearrangement links TRBV10-3 to TRBJ1-4; tentatively, D is TRBD1 (5 bases). The germline V gene has CDR1 ENHRY and CDR2 SYGVKD. The CDR3 length is 12 residues. Between the trimmed V and J ends, which lost 4 bases and 7 bases, there was a span of 7 bases. The CDR3 DNA reads as TGTGCCATCAGTGGAAGGGGTGAAAAACTGTTTTTT. This encodes CAISGRGEKLFF.

This rearrangement joins TRBV20-1 to TRBJ2-7; TRBD2 aligns across 7 bases. J gave up 1 base and V 6 bases, and 12 bases lay outside the gene matches. This CDR3 spans 15 amino acids. Germline V gene sequence: CDR1 DFQATT, CDR2 SNEGSKA (reference sequence). CDR3 coding DNA: TGCAGTGCAAGATTAGTTTCTAGCGGTTCCTACGAGCAGTACTTC. It codes for CSARLVSSGSYEQYF.

This clonotype was found once. This rearrangement joins TRBV18 to TRBJ1-2, with D unresolved. V was cut by 1 base and J by 2 bases, with 8 bases left in between. Germline V gives CDR1 KGHSH, CDR2 LQKENI. CDR3 length equals 14 residues. DNA for the CDR3: TGTGCCAGCTCACCACGCGCCGAAAACTATGGCTACACCTTC. The encoded protein is CASSPRAENYGYTF.

J is TRBJ2-3 and V is TRBV20-1, with D unresolved. This CDR3 comprises 14 residues. V dropped 2 bases and J dropped 6 bases, with 15 bases sitting between them. Germline V lookup: CDR1 DFQATT, CDR2 SNEGSKA (reference sequence). The CDR3 coding sequence is TGCAGTGCTAGAATCGCCCTCCCGGGCGATACGCAGTATTTT. It translates to CSARIALPGDTQYF.

The genes are TRBV20-1 and TRBJ2-2; 14 positions agree with TRBD2. V lost 0 bases to trimming and J lost 7 bases; unmatched junction nucleotides: 10. CDR1 DFQATT and CDR2 SNEGSKA come from the germline V gene (reference sequence). This CDR3 contains 18 residues. CDR3 DNA sequence: TGCAGTGCTAGAGATGGTAGACTAGCGGGAGGGCCTTACGGGGAGCTGTTTTTT. Protein: CSARDGRLAGGPYGELFF.

This clonotype was observed a few times. The chain couples TRBV28 to TRBJ2-5; 11 positions match TRBD2. V lost 5 bases, J lost 4 bases, and 9 bases stayed unmatched. CDR1 is MDHEN and CDR2 is SYDVKM in the germline V gene. The CDR3 runs to 16 residues. In DNA, the CDR3 is TGTGCCAGCAGTGCGACTAGCGGGAAACTTAGAGAGACCCAGTACTTC. Protein product: CASSATSGKLRETQYF.

V gene TRBV30 combines with J gene TRBJ1-3; tentative D call: TRBD1 (5 bases). Germline CDR1 reads GTSNPN; CDR2 reads SVGIG (reference sequence). Between the trimmed V and J ends, which lost 0 bases and 4 bases, there was a span of 10 bases. The CDR3 loop spans 14 amino acids. CDR3 nucleotide sequence: TGTGCCTGGAGTGTAGCCAGGGAAGGAAACACCATATATTTT. Translation: CAWSVAREGNTIYF.

This clonotype was detected once. The rearrangement joins TRBV16 to TRBJ1-1; D gene unclear. The CDR3 consists of 14 residues. The germline V and J ends were trimmed by 2 bases and 5 bases, with 12 bases remaining between them. CDR1 is KGHSY, CDR2 FQNENV, per germline. CDR3 DNA sequence: TGTGCCAGCAGCCAACGCTGGGGAAATACTGAAGCTTTCTTT. Amino acids: CASSQRWGNTEAFF.

This chain's CDR3 is CASVRQSSYNEQFF. In DNA, the CDR3 is TGTGCCAGCGTTAGACAGAGCTCCTACAATGAGCAGTTCTTC. This chain joins TRBV5-6 and TRBJ2-1, with D possibly TRBD1 on 5 matching bases. The CDR3 contains 14 residues. Trimming shortened V by 7 bases and J by 0 bases, and 11 bases separated the two germline ends. Germline V gene lookup returns CDR1 SGHDT and CDR2 YYEEEE.

The chain employs TRBV14 and TRBJ2-7; D is tentatively TRBD1 or TRBD2 (5 bases each). V lost 4 bases to trimming and J lost 4 bases, with 20 bases between them. The CDR3 runs 16 residues. Germline V CDR1 and CDR2: SGHDN, FVKESK. The CDR3, as DNA: TGTGCCAGCAGCCCCATCCGGGACGCAATGGAATACGAGCAGTACTTC. Its protein product is CASSPIRDAMEYEQYF.

The sample holds a few counts of this clonotype. The chain carries TRBV7-2 and TRBJ2-7; no clear D gene. CDR1 is SGHTA, CDR2 FQGNSA, per germline. Trimming left V 5 bases short and J 1 base short, with 18 bases between. The CDR3 has 16 residues. This chain's CDR3 is CASSGDTSGVSYEQYF. CDR3 DNA: TGTGCCAGCAGCGGAGACACCTCAGGCGTATCCTACGAGCAGTACTTC. Full variable domain (rest looked up from reference TRBV7-2 and TRBJ2-7): GAGVSQSPSNKVTEKGKDVELRCDPISGHTALYWYRQSLGQGLEFLIYFQGNSAPDKSGLPSDRFSAERTGGSVSTLTIQRTQQEDSAVYLCASSGDTSGVSYEQYFGPGTRLTVT.

Concerning this clonotype itself: A junction boundary mismatches the germline segment, possibly from a read error. This chain connects TRBV5-1 to TRBJ1-2, with a weak D call TRBD1 (6 bases). The CDR3 contains 15 residues. Germline values: CDR1 SGHRS, CDR2 YFSETQ. In nucleotides, the CDR3 is TGCGCCAGCAGCCTCGCGACAGGTGAAGACTATAGCTACACCTTC. Protein product: CASSLATGEDYSYTF.

This clonotype has ten or more counts. The genes are TRBV28 and TRBJ2-1; D perhaps matches TRBD1 (6 bases). Germline V gene sequence: CDR1 MDHEN, CDR2 SYDVKM. V lost 6 bases, J lost 6 bases, and 9 bases lay in between. The CDR3 extends over 12 amino acids. The CDR3: CASSHRVNEQFF. The CDR3 DNA reads TGTGCCAGCAGCCACAGGGTCAATGAGCAGTTCTTC.

The sample holds a few counts of this clonotype. This chain joins TRBV28 and TRBJ1-3, with D maybe TRBD1 (6 bases). CDR3 size: 15 residues. The germline V gene encodes CDR1 MDHEN and CDR2 SYDVKM. V was trimmed by 5 bases and J by 2 bases, leaving 13 bases between them. CDR3 amino acids: CASSRTGWTGNTIYF. CDR3 nucleotide sequence: TGTGCCAGCAGTCGTACAGGGTGGACTGGAAACACCATATATTTT.

This clonotype was observed a few times. CDR3 DNA sequence: TGTGCCAGTTGGGACAGGAAGGTCCAAGAGACCCAGTACTTC. Encoded protein: CASWDRKVQETQYF. The J gene is TRBJ2-5, the V gene TRBV28; TRBD1 aligns across 8 bases. CDR3 length: 14 residues. V shed 9 bases and J 1 base; nucleotides not matched to a gene: 7. The V gene's germline CDR1 is MDHEN and CDR2 SYDVKM.

Details on this clonotype: At one of its ends the junction is not consistent with the germline gene, which may arise from a read error. J is TRBJ2-3 and V is TRBV6-2 or TRBV6-3, with D unresolved. CDR3 length: 12 amino acids. The germline V gene has CDR1 MNHEY and CDR2 SVGEGT. The CDR3 DNA reads as TGTGCCAGCGGAGCCCCCACAAATACGCAGTATTTT. The encoded protein is CASGAPTNTQYF.

The chain is built from TRBV20-1 and TRBJ2-2; TRBD2 agrees at 7 bases. V lost 3 bases, J lost 9 bases, and 13 bases stayed unmatched. CDR1 is DFQATT and CDR2 is SNEGSKA in the germline V gene (reference sequence). The CDR3 totals 15 residues. The CDR3 region is CSASAASGPHRELFF. The CDR3 DNA sequence: TGCAGTGCTAGTGCGGCTAGCGGACCCCACCGGGAGCTGTTTTTT.